Presented here are 10 T cell receptor beta chains from one specimen sequenced in a study of T cell repertoires in cytomegalovirus infection. TCRdb passed the reads through MiXCR, listing each CDR3 protein once. The data contain 250,000 or so distinct CDR3 sequences, 17% of them singletons. Sequenced: CD8+ T cells from PBMCs. The receptors were sampled from a human donor in good health (CMV status not recorded). Some clones in this sample may be carry-over from other donors' samples.

This clonotype was seen repeatedly, ten times or more. The V call is TRBV19, the J call TRBJ1-1; D is unresolved. The CDR3 spans 13 residues. Per germline, CDR1 LNHDA and CDR2 SQIVND (reference sequence). Trimming removed 1 base at V and 1 base at J, with 4 bases between. As DNA, the CDR3 is TGTGCCAGTAGTATAGGACCGAACACTGAAGCTTTCTTT. Amino acid sequence: CASSIGPNTEAFF.

This clonotype has at least ten counts. V is TRBV15 and J is TRBJ2-7, with D perhaps TRBD2 (5 bases). The CDR3 extends over 15 amino acids. Trimming removed 5 bases at V and 5 bases at J, with 19 bases between. Looked up from germline, CDR1 is LNHNV and CDR2 is YYDKDF (reference sequence). This CDR3 is CATSREGSMVHEQYF. CDR3 nucleotide sequence: TGTGCCACCAGCCGTGAGGGCAGTATGGTCCACGAGCAGTACTTC.

The table lists this clonotype with a few counts. This chain uses TRBV27 with TRBJ2-7, with a possible D match to TRBD1 (5 bases). This CDR3 is built from 15 residues. Germline loops: CDR1 MNHEY, CDR2 SMNVEV (reference sequence). The V end was cut by 0 bases, the J end by 5 bases, with 14 bases between. CDR3 residues: CASSLSWGGQNEQYF. Written as DNA, the CDR3 is TGTGCCAGCAGTTTATCGTGGGGCGGCCAGAACGAGCAGTACTTC.

This chain links TRBV27 with TRBJ2-2; D unclear. CDR1 is MNHEY, CDR2 SMNVEV, per germline (reference sequence). The length of the CDR3 is 14 residues. V was clipped by 7 bases and J by 5 bases, with 14 bases between them. The CDR3 nucleotides read TGTGCCAGCATGTTTCGGCCAGTTACCGGGGAGCTGTTTTTT. It translates to CASMFRPVTGELFF.

In this sample, this clonotype turned up a few times. At one boundary the junction diverges from the germline segment, which might be a read error. The chain carries TRBV14 and TRBJ1-4, with D uncertain. From germline, CDR1 is SGHDN and CDR2 FVKESK. The CDR3 totals 12 residues. The CDR3 reads CASNQNSEKLFF. The CDR3, as DNA: TGTGCCAGCAACCAAAACTCTGAAAAACTGTTTTTT.

In this sample, this clonotype turned up many times. Germline is not matched at one junction end, which may reflect a read error. This chain's CDR3 is CASSWGTGGSDEQFF. DNA of the CDR3: TGTGCTAGCAGCTGGGGGACAGGGGGTTCGGATGAGCAGTTCTTC. This sequence joins TRBV7-7 and TRBJ2-1, with TRBD1 matching over 11 bases. This CDR3 is 15 amino acids long. Germline CDR1 and CDR2: SSHAT and FNYEAQ (reference sequence).

This clonotype appeared a few times. The chain joins TRBV20-1 to TRBJ1-5; D gene unclear. CDR3 length: 14 residues. Trimming removed 1 base from V and 2 bases from J, with 9 bases in between. Germline CDR1 DFQATT, CDR2 SNEGSKA (reference sequence). The CDR3 region is CSARVGRGNQPQHF. CDR3 DNA: TGCAGTGCTAGAGTGGGGAGGGGCAATCAGCCCCAGCATTTT.

V usage is TRBV4-1 and J usage is TRBJ1-5; D is unclear. V lost 0 bases, J lost 7 bases, and 7 bases lay in between. The CDR3 consists of 13 residues. CDR1 MGHRA and CDR2 YSYEKL come from the germline V gene. The CDR3: CASSQDRQQPQHF. For the CDR3, the DNA is TGCGCCAGCAGCCAAGATCGCCAGCAGCCCCAGCATTTT.

Details on this clonotype: Germline and junction disagree at one end, which may indicate a read error. The rearrangement uses TRBV2 and TRBJ1-1, with TRBD1 identical over 8 bases. The CDR3 extends over 11 amino acids. Germline CDR1 and CDR2: SNHLY and FYNNEI. As DNA, the CDR3 is TGTGCCAGCAGTGGAGGGGCAGGGGGCGTATTT. As protein: CASSGGAGGVF.

This clonotype was counted many times. This rearrangement joins TRBV7-9 to TRBJ2-1, with 9 bases that match TRBD1. Germline V lookup: CDR1 SEHNR, CDR2 FQNEAQ (reference sequence). CDR3 length: 14 residues. The V gene end was trimmed by 5 bases and the J gene end by 7 bases; junction bases not matched to a gene: 6. The CDR3 DNA reads TGTGCCAGCAGCCCCGGACAGGGGTGGAATGAGCAGTTCTTC. It codes for CASSPGQGWNEQFF.